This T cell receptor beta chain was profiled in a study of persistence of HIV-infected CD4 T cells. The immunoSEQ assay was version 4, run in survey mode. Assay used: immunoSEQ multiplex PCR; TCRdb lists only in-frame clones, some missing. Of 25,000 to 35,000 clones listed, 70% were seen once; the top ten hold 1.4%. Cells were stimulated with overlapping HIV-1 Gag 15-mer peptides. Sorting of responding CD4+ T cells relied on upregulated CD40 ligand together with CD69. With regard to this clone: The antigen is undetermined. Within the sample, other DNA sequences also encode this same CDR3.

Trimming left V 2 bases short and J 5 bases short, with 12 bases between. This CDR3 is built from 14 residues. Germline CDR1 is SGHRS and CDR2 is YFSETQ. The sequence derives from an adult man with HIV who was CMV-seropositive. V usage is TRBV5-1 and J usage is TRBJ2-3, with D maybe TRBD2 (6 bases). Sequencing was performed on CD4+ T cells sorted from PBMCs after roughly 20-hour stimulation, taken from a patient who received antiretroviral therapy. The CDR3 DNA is TGCGCCAGCAGCTTAGGAGGGGTAGAAGATACGCAGTATTTT. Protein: CASSLGGVEDTQYF.